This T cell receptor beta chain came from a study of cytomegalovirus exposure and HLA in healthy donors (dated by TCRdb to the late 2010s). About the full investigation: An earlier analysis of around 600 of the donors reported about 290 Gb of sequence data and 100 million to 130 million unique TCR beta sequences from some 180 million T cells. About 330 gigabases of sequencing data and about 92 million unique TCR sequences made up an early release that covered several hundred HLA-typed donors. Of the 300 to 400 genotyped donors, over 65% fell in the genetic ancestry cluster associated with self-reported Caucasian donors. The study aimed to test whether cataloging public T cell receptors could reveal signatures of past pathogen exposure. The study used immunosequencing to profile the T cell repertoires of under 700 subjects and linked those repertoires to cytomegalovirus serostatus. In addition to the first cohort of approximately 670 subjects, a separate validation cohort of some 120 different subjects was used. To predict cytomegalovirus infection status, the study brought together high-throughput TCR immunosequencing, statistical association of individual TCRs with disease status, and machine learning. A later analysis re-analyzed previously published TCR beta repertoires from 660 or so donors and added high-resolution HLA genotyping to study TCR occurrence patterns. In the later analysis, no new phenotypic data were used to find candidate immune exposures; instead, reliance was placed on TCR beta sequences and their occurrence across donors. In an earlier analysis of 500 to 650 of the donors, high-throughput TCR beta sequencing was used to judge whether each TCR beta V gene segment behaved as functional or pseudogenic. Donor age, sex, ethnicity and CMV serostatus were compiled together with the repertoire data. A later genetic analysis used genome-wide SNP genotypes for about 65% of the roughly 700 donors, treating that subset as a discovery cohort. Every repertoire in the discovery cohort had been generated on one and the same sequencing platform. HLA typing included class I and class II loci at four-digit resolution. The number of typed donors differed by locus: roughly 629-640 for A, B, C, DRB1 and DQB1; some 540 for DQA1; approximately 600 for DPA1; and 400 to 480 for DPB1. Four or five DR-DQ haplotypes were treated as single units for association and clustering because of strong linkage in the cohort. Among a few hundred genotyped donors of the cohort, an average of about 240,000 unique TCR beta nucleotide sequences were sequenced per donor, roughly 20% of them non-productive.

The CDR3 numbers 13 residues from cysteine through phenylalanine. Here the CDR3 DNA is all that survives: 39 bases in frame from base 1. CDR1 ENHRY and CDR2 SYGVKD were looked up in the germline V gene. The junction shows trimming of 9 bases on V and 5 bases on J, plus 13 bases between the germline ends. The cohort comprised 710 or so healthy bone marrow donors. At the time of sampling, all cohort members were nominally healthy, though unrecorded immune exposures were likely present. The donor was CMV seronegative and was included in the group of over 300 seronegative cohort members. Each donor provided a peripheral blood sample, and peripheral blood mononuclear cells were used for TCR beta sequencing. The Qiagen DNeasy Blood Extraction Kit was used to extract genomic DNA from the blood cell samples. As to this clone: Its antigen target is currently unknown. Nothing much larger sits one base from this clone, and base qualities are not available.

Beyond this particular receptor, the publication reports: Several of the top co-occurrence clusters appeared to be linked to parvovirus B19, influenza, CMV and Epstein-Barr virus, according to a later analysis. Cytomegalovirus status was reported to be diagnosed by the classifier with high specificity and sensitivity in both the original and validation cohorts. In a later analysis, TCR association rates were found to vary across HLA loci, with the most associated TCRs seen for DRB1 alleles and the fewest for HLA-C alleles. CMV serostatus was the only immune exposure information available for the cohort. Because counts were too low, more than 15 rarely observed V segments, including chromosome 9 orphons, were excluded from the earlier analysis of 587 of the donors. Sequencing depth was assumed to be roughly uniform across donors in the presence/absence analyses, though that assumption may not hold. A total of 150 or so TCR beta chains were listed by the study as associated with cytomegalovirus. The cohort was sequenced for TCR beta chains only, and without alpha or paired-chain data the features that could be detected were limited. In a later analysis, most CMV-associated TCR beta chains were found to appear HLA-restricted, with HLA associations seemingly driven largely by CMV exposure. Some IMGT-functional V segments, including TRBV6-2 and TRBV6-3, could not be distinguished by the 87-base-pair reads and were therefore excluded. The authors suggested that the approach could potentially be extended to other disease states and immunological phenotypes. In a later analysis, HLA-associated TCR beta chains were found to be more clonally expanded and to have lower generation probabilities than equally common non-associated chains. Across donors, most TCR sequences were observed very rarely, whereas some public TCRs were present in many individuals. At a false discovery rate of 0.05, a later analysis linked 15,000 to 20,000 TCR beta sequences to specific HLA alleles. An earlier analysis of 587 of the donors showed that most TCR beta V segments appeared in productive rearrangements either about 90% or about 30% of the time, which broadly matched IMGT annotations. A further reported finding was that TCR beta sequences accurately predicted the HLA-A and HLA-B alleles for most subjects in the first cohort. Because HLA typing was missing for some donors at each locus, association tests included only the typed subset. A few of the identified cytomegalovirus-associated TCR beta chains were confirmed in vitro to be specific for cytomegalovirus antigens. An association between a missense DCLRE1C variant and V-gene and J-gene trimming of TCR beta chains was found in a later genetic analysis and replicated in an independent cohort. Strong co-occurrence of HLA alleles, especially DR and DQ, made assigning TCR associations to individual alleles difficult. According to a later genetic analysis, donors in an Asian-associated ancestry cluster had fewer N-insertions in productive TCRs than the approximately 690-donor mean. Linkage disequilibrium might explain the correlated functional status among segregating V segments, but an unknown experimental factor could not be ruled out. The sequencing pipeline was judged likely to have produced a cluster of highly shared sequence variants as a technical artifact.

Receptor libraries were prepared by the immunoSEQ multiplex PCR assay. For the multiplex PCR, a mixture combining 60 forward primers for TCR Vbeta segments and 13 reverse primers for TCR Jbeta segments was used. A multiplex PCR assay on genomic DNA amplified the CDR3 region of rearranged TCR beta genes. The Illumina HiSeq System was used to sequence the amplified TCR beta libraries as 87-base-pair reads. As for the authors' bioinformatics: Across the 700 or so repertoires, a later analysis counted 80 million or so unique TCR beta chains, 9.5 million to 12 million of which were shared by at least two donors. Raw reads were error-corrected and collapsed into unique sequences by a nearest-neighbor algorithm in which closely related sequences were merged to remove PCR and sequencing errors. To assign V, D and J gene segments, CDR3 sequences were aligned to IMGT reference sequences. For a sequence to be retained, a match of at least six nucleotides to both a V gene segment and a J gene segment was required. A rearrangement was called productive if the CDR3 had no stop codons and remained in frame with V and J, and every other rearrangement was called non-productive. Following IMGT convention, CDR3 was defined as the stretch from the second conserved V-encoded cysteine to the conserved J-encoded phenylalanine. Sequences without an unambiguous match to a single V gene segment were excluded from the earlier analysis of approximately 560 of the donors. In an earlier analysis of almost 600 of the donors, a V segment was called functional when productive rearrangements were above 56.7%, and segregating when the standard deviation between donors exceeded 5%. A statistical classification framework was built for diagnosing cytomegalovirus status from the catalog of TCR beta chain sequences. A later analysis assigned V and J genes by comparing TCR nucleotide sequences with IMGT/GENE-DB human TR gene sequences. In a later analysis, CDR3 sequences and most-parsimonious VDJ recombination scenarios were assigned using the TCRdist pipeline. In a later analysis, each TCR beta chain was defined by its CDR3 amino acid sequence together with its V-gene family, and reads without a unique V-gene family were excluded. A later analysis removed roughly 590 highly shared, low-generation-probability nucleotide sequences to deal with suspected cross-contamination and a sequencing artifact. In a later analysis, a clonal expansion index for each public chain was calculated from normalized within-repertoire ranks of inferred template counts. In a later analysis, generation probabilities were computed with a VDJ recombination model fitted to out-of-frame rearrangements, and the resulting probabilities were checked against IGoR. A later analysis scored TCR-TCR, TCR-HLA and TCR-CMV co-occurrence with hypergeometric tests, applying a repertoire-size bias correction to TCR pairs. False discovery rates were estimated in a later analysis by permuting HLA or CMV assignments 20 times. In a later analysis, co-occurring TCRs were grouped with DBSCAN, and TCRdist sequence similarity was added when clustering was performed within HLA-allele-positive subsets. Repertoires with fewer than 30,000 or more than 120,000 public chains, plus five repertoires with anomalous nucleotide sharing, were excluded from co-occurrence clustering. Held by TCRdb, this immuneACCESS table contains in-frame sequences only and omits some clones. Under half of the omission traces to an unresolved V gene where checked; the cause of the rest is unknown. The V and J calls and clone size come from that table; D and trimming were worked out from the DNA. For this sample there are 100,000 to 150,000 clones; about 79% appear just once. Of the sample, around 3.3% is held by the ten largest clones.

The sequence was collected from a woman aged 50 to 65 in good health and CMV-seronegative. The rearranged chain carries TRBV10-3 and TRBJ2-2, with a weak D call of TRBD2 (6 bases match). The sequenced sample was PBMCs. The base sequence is TGTGCCATAACCGGGACTTCAACCGGGGAGCTGTTTTTT. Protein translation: CAITGTSTGELFF.